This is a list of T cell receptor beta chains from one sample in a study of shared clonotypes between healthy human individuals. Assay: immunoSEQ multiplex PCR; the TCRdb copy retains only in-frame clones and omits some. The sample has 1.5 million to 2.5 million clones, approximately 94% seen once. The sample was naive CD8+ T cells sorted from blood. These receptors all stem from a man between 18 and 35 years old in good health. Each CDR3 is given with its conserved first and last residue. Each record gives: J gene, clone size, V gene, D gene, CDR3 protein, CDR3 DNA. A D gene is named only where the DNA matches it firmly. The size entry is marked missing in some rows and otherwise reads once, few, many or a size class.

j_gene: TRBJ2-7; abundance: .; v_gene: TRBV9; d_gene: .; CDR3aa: CASSVDGSYYYEQYF; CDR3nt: TGTGCCAGCAGCGTAGATGGGTCGTACTACTACGAGCAGTACTTC
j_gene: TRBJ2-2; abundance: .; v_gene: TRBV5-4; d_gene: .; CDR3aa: CASSRGWGNTGELFF; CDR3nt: TGTGCCAGCAGCCGCGGATGGGGGAACACCGGGGAGCTGTTTTTT
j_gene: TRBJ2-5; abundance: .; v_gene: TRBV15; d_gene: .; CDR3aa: CATSSRDSTLQETQYF; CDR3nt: TGTGCCACCAGCAGCCGGGACTCAACTCTCCAAGAGACCCAGTACTTC
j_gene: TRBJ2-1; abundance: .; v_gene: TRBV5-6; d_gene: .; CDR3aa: CASRVGLREQFF; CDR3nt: TGTGCCAGCCGTGTAGGTCTCAGGGAGCAGTTCTTC
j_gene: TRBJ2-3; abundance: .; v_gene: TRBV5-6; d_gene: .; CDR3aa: CASSLGDTDTQYF; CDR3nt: TGTGCCAGCAGCTTGGGGGACACAGATACGCAGTATTTT
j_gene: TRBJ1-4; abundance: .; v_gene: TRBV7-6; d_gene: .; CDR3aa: CASSSGGGEKLFF; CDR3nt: TGTGCCAGCAGCTCTGGGGGGGGTGAAAAACTGTTTTTT
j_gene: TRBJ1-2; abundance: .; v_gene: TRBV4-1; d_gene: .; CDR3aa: CASSQDPTPNYGYTF; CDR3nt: TGCGCCAGCAGCCAAGACCCGACACCTAACTATGGCTACACCTTC
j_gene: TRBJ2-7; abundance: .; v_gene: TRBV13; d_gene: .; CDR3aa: CASSETPEEQYF; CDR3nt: TGTGCCAGCAGCGAGACCCCCGAGGAGCAGTACTTC
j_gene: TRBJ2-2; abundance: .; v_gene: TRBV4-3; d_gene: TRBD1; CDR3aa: CASSHGQGTGELFF; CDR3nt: TGCGCCAGCAGCCATGGACAGGGCACCGGGGAGCTGTTTTTT
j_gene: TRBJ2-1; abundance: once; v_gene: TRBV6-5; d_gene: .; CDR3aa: CASSYLSPSNEQFF; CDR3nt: TGTGCCAGCAGTTACCTATCCCCCTCCAATGAGCAGTTCTTC
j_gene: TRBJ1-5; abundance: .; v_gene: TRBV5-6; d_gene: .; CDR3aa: CASSLEASNQPQHF; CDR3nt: TGTGCCAGCAGCTTGGAGGCCAGCAATCAGCCCCAGCATTTT
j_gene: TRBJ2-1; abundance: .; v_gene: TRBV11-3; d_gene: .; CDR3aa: CASRENEQFF; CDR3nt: TGTGCCAGCAGGGAAAATGAGCAGTTCTTC
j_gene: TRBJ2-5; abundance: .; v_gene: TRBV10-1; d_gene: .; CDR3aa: CASSDEWGTGLETQYF; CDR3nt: TGCGCCAGCAGTGATGAATGGGGGACTGGGTTGGAGACCCAGTACTTC
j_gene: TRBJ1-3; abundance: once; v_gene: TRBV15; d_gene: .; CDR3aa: CATNQPYSEFGNTIYF; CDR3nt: TGTGCCACCAACCAACCCTACTCCGAGTTCGGAAACACCATATATTTT
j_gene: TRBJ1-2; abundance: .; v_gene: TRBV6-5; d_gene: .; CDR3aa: CASWGSGGIPGYTF; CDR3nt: TGTGCCAGTTGGGGGTCGGGGGGCATTCCAGGCTACACCTTC
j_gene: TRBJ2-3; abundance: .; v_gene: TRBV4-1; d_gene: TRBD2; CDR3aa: CASSPRLAGGPDTQYF; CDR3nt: TGCGCCAGCAGCCCAAGACTAGCGGGAGGGCCAGATACGCAGTATTTT
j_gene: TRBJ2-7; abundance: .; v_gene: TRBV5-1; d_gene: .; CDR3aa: CASSLAEGSFYEQYF; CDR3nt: TGCGCCAGCAGCTTGGCCGAGGGGTCCTTCTACGAGCAGTACTTC
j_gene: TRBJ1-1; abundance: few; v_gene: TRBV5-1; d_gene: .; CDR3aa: CASSLAGALLGAFF; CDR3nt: TGCGCCAGCAGCTTGGCAGGGGCACTCCTCGGAGCTTTCTTT
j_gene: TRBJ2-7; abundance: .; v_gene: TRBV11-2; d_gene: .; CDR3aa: CASSGLSYEQYF; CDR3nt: TGTGCCAGCAGCGGACTTTCCTACGAGCAGTACTTC
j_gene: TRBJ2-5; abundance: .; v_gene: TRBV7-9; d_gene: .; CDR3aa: CASSLVWDETQYF; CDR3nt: TGTGCCAGCAGCTTAGTTTGGGATGAGACCCAGTACTTC